The 14 T cell receptor beta chains listed next were all sequenced from one sample in a study of T-cell memory formation after mild COVID-19. TCRdb used MiXCR to reprocess the 5' RACE reads, holding one entry per CDR3 protein. The data hold 270,000 or so distinct CDR3 sequences, with around 15% observed a single time. Sequencing was done on a sample of PBMCs or a T cell subset sorted from them (not recorded which). The source is a man younger than 35 who had mild COVID-19 (a few samples of this study predate the infection). Cell type and time point are not known.

This clonotype was seen a few times. V gene TRBV12-3 or TRBV12-4 combines with J gene TRBJ2-1, with 8 bases fitting TRBD2. V dropped 0 bases and J dropped 5; count of bases not matched to a gene: 6. The CDR3 consists of 16 residues. The CDR3 DNA reads as TGTGCCAGCAGTTTAGCGGCTAGCGGGCTGGACAATGAGCAGTTCTTC. This sequence encodes CASSLAASGLDNEQFF.

The rearrangement uses TRBV5-1 and TRBJ2-7, with D possibly TRBD1 on 5 matching bases. Germline V CDR1 and CDR2: SGHRS, YFSETQ. Trimming cost V 1 base and J 1 base, with 9 bases left between them. The CDR3 is 14 amino acids. The CDR3 sequence is CASSLSQGSYEQYF. CDR3 nucleotide sequence: TGCGCCAGCAGCTTGTCTCAGGGTTCCTACGAGCAGTACTTC.

This clonotype was seen more than once but under ten times. The chain employs TRBV27 and TRBJ1-1; no reliable D call. V was clipped by 9 bases and J by 4 bases, with 12 bases between them. CDR1 and CDR2 (germline): MNHEY, SMNVEV (reference sequence). CDR3 size: 12 residues. The CDR3 protein is CASSTRATEAFF. CDR3 bases: TGTGCCAGTAGCACCCGAGCCACTGAAGCTTTCTTT.

The chain recombines TRBV7-6 with TRBJ2-1; 9 bases are shared with TRBD1. Trimming at V came to 1 base and at J to 8 bases, leaving 9 bases not matched to a gene. Germline lookup yields CDR1 SGHVS and CDR2 FNYEAQ. This CDR3 region has 16 residues. DNA of the CDR3: TGTGCCAGCAGCTTAGTGGGACAGGGTACCTATGATGAGCAGTTCTTC. It yields the protein CASSLVGQGTYDEQFF.

This chain joins TRBV12-3 or TRBV12-4 and TRBJ2-4, with 9 bases identical to TRBD1. After removal of 6 bases from V and 0 bases from J, the junction contained 3 bases not matched to a gene. CDR3 length equals 15 residues. The CDR3 DNA follows: TGTGCCAGCAGAAGACAGGGGGTAGCCAAAAACATTCAGTACTTC. Translated, it gives CASRRQGVAKNIQYF.

This clonotype occurred many times. The chain joins TRBV5-4 to TRBJ2-3; 7 nucleotides match TRBD2. This CDR3 has 13 residues. CDR1 and CDR2 (germline): SGHNT, YYREEE (reference sequence). V shed 4 bases, J shed 5 bases, and the junction held 4 bases outside the gene matches. The CDR3 sequence is CASSGLVEDTQYF. Written as DNA, the CDR3 is TGTGCCAGCAGCGGACTAGTGGAAGATACGCAGTATTTT.

This clonotype occurred a few times. This chain joins TRBV4-1 and TRBJ2-5; TRBD1 matches 10 bases. V shed 4 bases and J 5 bases; nucleotides not matched to a gene: 7. This CDR3 contains 15 residues. CDR1 is MGHRA, CDR2 YSYEKL, per germline. CDR3 loop: CASSPRDRGWETQYF. CDR3 coding DNA: TGCGCCAGCAGCCCCCGGGACAGGGGTTGGGAGACCCAGTACTTC.

The gene calls are TRBV6-5 and TRBJ2-3; D perhaps matches TRBD2 (5 bases). Trimming shortened V by 4 bases and J by 4 bases, and 12 bases separated the two germline ends. Looked up from germline, CDR1 is MNHEY and CDR2 is SVGAGI. The CDR3 covers 14 residues. The CDR3 DNA reads as TGTGCCAGCAGTTTCTTCTTGGGAGCAGATACGCAGTATTTT. Residues: CASSFFLGADTQYF.

This clonotype was seen only a few times. J is TRBJ2-1 and V is TRBV9; no firm D call. Deletions cut 4 bases from V and 6 bases from J, with 17 bases between. Germline values: CDR1 SGDLS, CDR2 YYNGEE. CDR3 length: 15 residues. In nucleotides, the CDR3 is TGTGCCAGCAGCCCCTCCCCAGGCTCCACCAATGAGCAGTTCTTC. Its translation is CASSPSPGSTNEQFF.

The V gene is TRBV20-1, the J gene TRBJ2-3; 9 bases are shared with TRBD2. The CDR3 consists of 15 residues. The germline V gene has CDR1 DFQATT and CDR2 SNEGSKA (reference sequence). The J segment lost 4 bases and the V segment lost 0 bases, leaving 5 bases of the junction unmatched. This CDR3 is CSAREPAGGPDTQYF. CDR3 in DNA: TGCAGTGCTAGAGAGCCAGCGGGGGGACCAGATACGCAGTATTTT.

CDR3 coding DNA: TGTGCCAGCAGTTTCAGTGACAGGAATGAGCAGTTCTTC. This encodes CASSFSDRNEQFF. The chain links TRBV12-3 or TRBV12-4 to TRBJ2-1; D is possibly TRBD1 (6 bases). V gave up 3 bases and J gave up 7 bases, with 10 bases separating them. This CDR3 spans 13 amino acids.

A few counts support this clonotype. The chain has TRBV2 and TRBJ1-5; 9 nucleotides line up with TRBD1. Germline V gene data show CDR1 as SNHLY and CDR2 as FYNNEI. CDR3 length: 14 residues. V lost 9 bases and J lost 4; bases outside the gene matches: 7. The CDR3 coding sequence is TGTGCCAGTTGGGACAGGGAGAAGAATCAGCCCCAGCATTTT. It encodes CASWDREKNQPQHF.

J is TRBJ1-5 and V is TRBV7-2; no reliable D call. CDR1 is SGHTA, CDR2 FQGNSA, per germline. With 1 base removed from V and 3 bases from J, the gap between germline ends came to 10 bases. CDR3 length: 15 residues. This chain's CDR3 is CASSLEKGFNQPQHF. DNA of the CDR3: TGTGCCAGCAGCTTAGAAAAAGGTTTCAATCAGCCCCAGCATTTT. Full variable domain (rest looked up from reference TRBV7-2 and TRBJ1-5): GAGVSQSPSNKVTEKGKDVELRCDPISGHTALYWYRQSLGQGLEFLIYFQGNSAPDKSGLPSDRFSAERTGGSVSTLTIQRTQQEDSAVYLCASSLEKGFNQPQHFGDGTRLSIL.

This clonotype has a count of ten or more. This chain connects TRBV29-1 to TRBJ1-5; TRBD1 matches at 7 bases. CDR1 and CDR2 (germline): SQVTM, ANQGSEA. This CDR3 has 13 residues. After removal of 6 bases from V and 5 bases from J, the junction contained 7 bases not matched to a gene. The CDR3 is CSVRQGEHQPQHF. The CDR3 bases are TGCAGCGTCAGACAGGGAGAGCATCAGCCCCAGCATTTT.